This T cell receptor beta chain originates from a study of early T cells in non-severe SARS-CoV-2 infection. General observations from the study: Clonotype matching in VDJdb favored anti-spike CD8 responses and did not capture private and CD4 specificities.

Individual cDNA molecules were tagged with unique molecular identifiers, the study reported. TCRdb redid the calling of the 5' RACE reads with MiXCR, one entry per CDR3 protein. The repertoire consists of about 50,000 distinct CDR3 sequences, with about 6% occurring once and the leading ten covering about 2.6%. This clonotype was picked up many times. The antigen is not known. This CDR3 region has 14 residues. In germline, CDR1 is MNHEY, CDR2 SVGEGT. J was trimmed by 4 bases and V by 4 bases; bases with no gene match: 3. The V call is TRBV6-2 or TRBV6-3, the J call TRBJ2-5, with 10 bases that match TRBD1. The clonotype comes from an adult who was a healthcare worker with PCR-confirmed SARS-CoV-2 infection or an uninfected control (not recorded which). The material was whole blood, obtained at baseline. CDR3 residues: CASSSGTGVETQYF. The CDR3 DNA reads TGTGCCAGCAGTTCCGGGACAGGGGTAGAGACCCAGTACTTC.